This entry concerns a single TCR beta chain. This sample stems from a study of blood T cell repertoires in COVID-19. Study overall: The United States, Italy and Spain provided the acute and convalescent COVID-19 samples. The analysed material was cDNA or gDNA that came from T cells, B-cell-depleted T cells, or PBMCs.

The CDR3 runs 15 residues. Germline-derived CDR1 and CDR2 are SGHVS and FQNEAQ. V lost 4 bases, J lost 7 bases, and 4 bases stayed unmatched. In the study's own analysis: Reference gene primer amplification gave nucleated cell count estimates. Measured with immunoSEQ multiplex PCR; TCRdb has only the in-frame clones, and not every one. The DNA was the basis for D and trimming; V, J and clone size are from that table. The sample lists 130,000 to 150,000 clones; roughly 86% were seen once. The receptor was isolated from a human donor in a cohort sampled during active COVID-19. The V gene is TRBV7-8, the J gene TRBJ2-2; 12 bases fit TRBD2. The sequenced sample was peripheral blood. For the CDR3, the DNA is TGTGCCAGCAGCTCAAGACTAGCGGGAGTCGGGGAGCTGTTTTTT. Protein: CASSSRLAGVGELFF.